This T cell receptor (beta chain) was retrieved from a study of blood T cells in healthy people across ages (dated by TCRdb to the mid-2010s). Concerning the study at large: In model experiments, template switching captured about one uniquely barcoded TCR beta cDNA molecule for every two T cells. Using deep sequencing normalized with unique cDNA molecular identifiers, the study measured how TCR beta repertoire diversity changes with age. The donors were divided into four age groups: young (average approximately 15 years), middle-aged (about 40), aged (about 62) and long-lived (about 79). To avoid experimental bias, donors of different ages were randomly spread across the sequencing lanes. Two additional independent replicas of 1 million unique cDNA reads from the same blood draw were analyzed for two donors (one aged 18 to 30 and one aged 80 or older).

As for this clonotype: Its antigen is unknown. One end of the junction is discordant with germline, which a read error may explain.

Systemically healthy Caucasian individuals from Russia, 39 in total and aged about 6 to 95 years, were included as donors. About 10 milliliters of peripheral blood were drawn from each donor into EDTA-treated Vacutainer tubes. Ficoll-Paque density-gradient centrifugation was used to isolate PBMCs, with at least 7 million per sample. Total RNA was extracted from PBMCs with Trizol reagent, with at least 5.5 micrograms obtained per sample. For every donor, flow cytometry on a PBMC aliquot measured the percentage of naive CD45RAhigh/CD27high T cells. Overall results and qualifications from the work: As age increased, observed TCR beta diversity per million T cells dropped in a roughly linear way, and a significant reduction was already evident by age about 40. Compared with the aged group, the long-lived group had more naive CD4+ T cells, fewer expanded clones and increased TCR diversity, suggesting age selection. Estimates of total diversity based on one million sequenced T cells were regarded as lower bounds and as underestimates. Because profiling used bulk unsorted PBMCs, naive and antigen-experienced compartments could not be compared conclusively. Observed TCR beta diversity correlated strongly with the percentage of naive T cells measured by flow cytometry. Donor CMV infection status was unknown, potentially confounding age-related changes in expanded clonotypes.

The CDR3 has 13 amino acids, counting the end cysteine and phenylalanine. Solely the CDR3 DNA is kept, with 39 bases framed from the first base. In the germline V gene, CDR1 corresponds to SGHTA and CDR2 to FQGNSA. The method behind the library was 5' RACE. The second PCR ran for about 7 to 11 cycles and used a J-beta primer mix along with a sample-barcoded 5' primer. A unique molecular identifier was introduced onto each TCR beta cDNA molecule by a template-switch 5' adaptor carrying 12 random nucleotides. Each sample yielded at least 3 million CDR3-containing paired-end reads. All of the RNA was converted into first-strand cDNA using the Mint cDNA synthesis kit, with a TRBC-specific oligonucleotide serving as the primer. Following uracil-DNA glycosylase treatment, a first 18-cycle PCR with universal primers M1SS and BC2_uni_R was performed on all cDNA. The authors' analysis ran thus. Each sample was normalized by randomly selecting 1 million high-quality reads, each carrying a distinct molecular identifier. Instead of being binned into consensus sequences, reads that shared molecular identifiers were thrown out. MiTCR, run with a Q25 quality threshold and the strictest error-elimination algorithm, handled CDR3 identification, clonotype clustering and error correction. A nonparametric unseen species model with Euler transformation was used to estimate lower-bound total TCR beta diversity. TCRdb trimmed public reads at Q25 via fastp, called clones via MiXCR and kept in-frame beta chains. Every entry covers one CDR3 protein and lists the most common genes and DNA from its rows. The V and J calls follow TCRdb's processing rather than the paper's. For this sample the table gives 1.8 million or so distinct CDR3 sequences, of which 39% were detected only once. 23% of the sample is held by the ten biggest clonotypes.

The sequence came from a human donor in good health. The chain is made from TRBV7-2 and TRBJ2-5; 5 matching bases give a weak D call of TRBD2. The DNA end favors TRBJ2-7, so the J call may be wrong. Sequencing was carried out using blood. The CDR3 here reads CANSLGLAGEQYF. In nucleotide form, the sequence is TGTGCCAACAGCTTAGGTCTAGCTGGCGAGCAGTACTTC.